This T cell receptor (beta chain) derives from a study of blood T cell repertoires in COVID-19. Study-level background: COVID-19 samples from acute and convalescent phases originated in the United States, Italy and Spain.

Germline values: CDR1 SGDLS, CDR2 YYNGEE. This CDR3 is built from 15 residues. V lost 0 bases to trimming and J lost 2 bases; unmatched junction nucleotides: 4. The table came from immunoSEQ multiplex PCR; TCRdb's copy has only in-frame clones and leaves some out. Counted here are 400,000 or so clones, 88% occurring once; the ten biggest clones make up approximately 2.1%. The sample taken for sequencing was PBMCs or T cells enriched from blood (not recorded which). The source is a woman in her thirties or forties with acute COVID-19. This chain connects TRBV9 to TRBJ2-7, with TRBD2 identical over 8 bases. The CDR3 reads CASSVGDGGAYEQYF. The CDR3 DNA reads as TGTGCCAGCAGCGTAGGAGACGGGGGGGCCTACGAGCAGTACTTC.